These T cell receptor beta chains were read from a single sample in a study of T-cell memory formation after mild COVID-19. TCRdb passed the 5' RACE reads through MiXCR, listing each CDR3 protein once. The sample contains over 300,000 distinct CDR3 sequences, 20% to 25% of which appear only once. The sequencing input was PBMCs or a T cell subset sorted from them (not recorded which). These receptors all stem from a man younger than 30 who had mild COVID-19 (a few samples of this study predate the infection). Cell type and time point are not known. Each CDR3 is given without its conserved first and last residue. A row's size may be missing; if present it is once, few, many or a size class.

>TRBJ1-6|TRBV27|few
ASGSGDLPLH
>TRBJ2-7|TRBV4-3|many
ASSQETGGDEQY
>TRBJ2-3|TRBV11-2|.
ASSRLWGATDTQY
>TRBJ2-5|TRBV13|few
ASSSGPYQETQY
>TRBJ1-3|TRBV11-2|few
ASSPIRGRSGNTIY
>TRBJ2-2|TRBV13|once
ASSLALYQGPGRELF
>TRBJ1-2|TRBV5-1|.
ASSPGVTYGYT
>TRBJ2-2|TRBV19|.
ASSKQGPGSVTGELF
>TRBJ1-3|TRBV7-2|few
ASSLVGGSGNTIY
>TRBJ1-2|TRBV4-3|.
ASSQHAPGYGYT
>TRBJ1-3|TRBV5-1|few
ASSLYGAGNTIY
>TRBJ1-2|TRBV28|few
ASSLRTAVGVWGYT
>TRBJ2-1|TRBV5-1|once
ASSQTYNEQF
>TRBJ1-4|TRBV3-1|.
ASSQSGGTGGKLF
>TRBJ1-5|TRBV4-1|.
ASSLRTASNQPQH
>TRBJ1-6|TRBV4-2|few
ASSQEPGSPLH
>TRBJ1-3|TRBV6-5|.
ASSQSINSGNTIY
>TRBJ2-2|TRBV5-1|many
ASSFNTGELF
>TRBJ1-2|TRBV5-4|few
ASFRWTDYGYT
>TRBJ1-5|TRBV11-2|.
ASSRTRGFGQPQH
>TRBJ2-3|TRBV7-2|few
ASSTDRGWDTQY
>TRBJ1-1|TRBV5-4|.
ASSVSGHPNTEAF
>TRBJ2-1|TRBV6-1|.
ASSADRGWEQF
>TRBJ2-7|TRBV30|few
AGGGSREQY
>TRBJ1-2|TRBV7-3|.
ASSLFPGRNYGYT
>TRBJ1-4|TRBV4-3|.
ASSRIDRGPEKLF
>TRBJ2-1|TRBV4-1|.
ASSRGGGNEQF
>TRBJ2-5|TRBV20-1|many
SARDAGVQETQY
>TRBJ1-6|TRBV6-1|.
ASSERRGSPLH
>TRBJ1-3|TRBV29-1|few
SVDRGNTIY
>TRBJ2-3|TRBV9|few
ASSVAGVTDTQY
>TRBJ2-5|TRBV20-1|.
SASGTQETQY
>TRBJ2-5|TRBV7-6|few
ASSRIQETQY
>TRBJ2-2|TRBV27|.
ASSTDREAGELF
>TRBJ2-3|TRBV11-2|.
ASSLRRSLTDTQY
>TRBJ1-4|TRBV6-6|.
ASSYYSRNEKLF
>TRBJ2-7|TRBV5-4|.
ASSSPWGTGKSYEQY
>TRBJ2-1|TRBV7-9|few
ASSPSGGDSYNEQF
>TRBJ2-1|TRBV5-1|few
ASSLDRAKYEQF
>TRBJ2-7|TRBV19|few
ASNFGQGYEQY
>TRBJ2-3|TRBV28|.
ASSLASGGADTQY